This T cell receptor beta chain was captured in a study of blood T cell repertoires in COVID-19. Study in general: Material from acute and convalescent COVID-19 was sourced from the United States, Italy and Spain. The cDNA or gDNA used as material had been derived from T cells, B-cell-depleted T cells, or PBMCs.

Original handling: Reference gene primer amplification yielded estimated nucleated cell counts. Here immunoSEQ multiplex PCR was the method, and the copy in TCRdb shows in-frame clones only, minus some. V and J calls plus clone size are reproduced from that table; the DNA served to infer D and trimming. The sample yields over 450,000 clones, about 91% seen once. Deletions cut 6 bases from V and 5 bases from J, with 11 bases between. Germline lookup yields CDR1 LNHDA and CDR2 SQIVND (reference sequence). CDR3 length equals 13 residues. Followed over time, Seattle patients had been enrolled while infection was active.

This receptor was identified in a man aged 18-30 years with COVID-19, enrolled during active disease. Source material: peripheral blood. The V and J genes are TRBV19 and TRBJ1-5; no clear D gene. In DNA, the CDR3 is TGTGCCAGTAGCCCTCTCGGGGATCAGCCCCAGCATTTT. It specifies CASSPLGDQPQHF.